This record concerns one T cell receptor beta chain sequence. Its antigen is unknown. TCRdb re-analysed the 5' RACE reads in MiXCR, keeping a single row per CDR3 protein. The data contain 85,000 to 120,000 distinct CDR3 sequences, over 15% of them singletons. This CDR3 region has 20 residues. Germline values: CDR1 DFQATT, CDR2 SNEGSKA (reference sequence). Trimming at V came to 5 bases and at J to 0 bases, leaving 19 bases not matched to a gene. The record originates from a study of T-cell memory formation after mild COVID-19. Study context: Clusters were largely donor specific.

Study results and limitations: The appearance of some responding clones in pre-infection memory suggested that cross-reactive memory joined. A second wave of clones peaked on day 37, and their SARS-CoV-2 specificity went unconfirmed. Clones shrinking between day 15 and 85 showed a balanced CD4/CD8 split, and those that grew later tilted toward CD4+.

The chain carries TRBV20-1 and TRBJ2-5; TRBD2 matches at 12 bases. This TCR derives from an adult woman who had mild COVID-19 (a few samples of this study predate the infection). Cell type and time point are not known. Source material: PBMCs or a T cell subset sorted from them (not recorded which). The CDR3 nucleotides are TGCAGTGCTGAGGATCTCGCTAGCGGGGGGGCTCGTCGATACCAAGAGACCCAGTACTTC. Amino acid sequence: CSAEDLASGGARRYQETQYF.